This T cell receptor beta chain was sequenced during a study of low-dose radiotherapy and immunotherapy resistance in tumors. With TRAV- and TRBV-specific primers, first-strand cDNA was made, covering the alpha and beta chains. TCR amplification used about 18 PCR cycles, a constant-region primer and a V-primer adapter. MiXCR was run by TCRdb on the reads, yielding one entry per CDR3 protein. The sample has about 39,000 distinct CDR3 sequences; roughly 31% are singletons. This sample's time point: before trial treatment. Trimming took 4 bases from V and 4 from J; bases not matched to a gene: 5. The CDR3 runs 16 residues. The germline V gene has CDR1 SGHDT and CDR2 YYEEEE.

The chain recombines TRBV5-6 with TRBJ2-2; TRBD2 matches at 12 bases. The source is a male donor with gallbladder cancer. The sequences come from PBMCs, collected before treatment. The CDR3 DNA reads TGTGCCAGCAGCCCACTAGCGGGAGGAGGCACCGGGGAGCTGTTTTTT. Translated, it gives CASSPLAGGGTGELFF.